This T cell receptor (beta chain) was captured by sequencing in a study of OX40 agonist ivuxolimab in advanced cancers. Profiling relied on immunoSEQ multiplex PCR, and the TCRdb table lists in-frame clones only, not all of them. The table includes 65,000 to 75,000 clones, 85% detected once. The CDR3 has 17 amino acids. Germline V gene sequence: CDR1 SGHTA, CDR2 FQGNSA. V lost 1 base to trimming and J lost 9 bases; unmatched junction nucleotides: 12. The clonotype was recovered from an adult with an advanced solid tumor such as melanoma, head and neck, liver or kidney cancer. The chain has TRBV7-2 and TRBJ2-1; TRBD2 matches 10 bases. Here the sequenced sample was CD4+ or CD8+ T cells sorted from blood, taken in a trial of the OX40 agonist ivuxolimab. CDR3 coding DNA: TGTGCCAGCAGCTTAGGTGGGCTAGCGGGGGCGAGGGGTGAGCAGTTCTTC. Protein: CASSLGGLAGARGEQFF.